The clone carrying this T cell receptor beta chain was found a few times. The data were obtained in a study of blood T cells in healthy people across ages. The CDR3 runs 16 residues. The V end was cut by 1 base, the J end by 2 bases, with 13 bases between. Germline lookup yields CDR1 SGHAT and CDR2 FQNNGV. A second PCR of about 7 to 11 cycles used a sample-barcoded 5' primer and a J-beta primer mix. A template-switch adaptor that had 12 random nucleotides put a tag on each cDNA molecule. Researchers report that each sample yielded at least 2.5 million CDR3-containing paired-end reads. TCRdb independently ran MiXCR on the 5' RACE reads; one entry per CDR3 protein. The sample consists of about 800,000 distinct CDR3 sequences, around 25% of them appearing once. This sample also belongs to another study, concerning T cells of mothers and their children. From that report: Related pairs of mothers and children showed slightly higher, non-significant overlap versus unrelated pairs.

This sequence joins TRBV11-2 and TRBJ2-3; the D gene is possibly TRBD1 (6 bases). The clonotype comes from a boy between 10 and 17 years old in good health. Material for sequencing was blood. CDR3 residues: CASSLGTGHHTDTQYF. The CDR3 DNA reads TGTGCCAGCAGCTTAGGGACGGGACATCACACAGATACGCAGTATTTT.